The 14 T cell receptor beta chains below were found in one sample sequenced in a study of blood T cell repertoires in COVID-19. Produced via immunoSEQ multiplex PCR; TCRdb's table is partial and in-frame only. The sample holds around 150,000 clones, around 92% seen once. Source material: peripheral blood. These receptors were taken from a young man with COVID-19, enrolled during active disease.

V gene TRBV7-9 combines with J gene TRBJ2-7, with 10 bases fitting TRBD1. The CDR3 contains 14 residues. The V gene's germline CDR1 is SEHNR and CDR2 FQNEAQ (reference sequence). V was clipped by 6 bases and J by 2 bases; unmatched bases: 4. The CDR3 sequence: CASSSGTGAYEQYF. CDR3 in DNA: TGTGCCAGCAGTTCGGGGACAGGGGCCTACGAGCAGTACTTC. Together with reference TRBV7-9 and TRBJ2-7, the CDR3 gives the full variable domain: DTGVSQNPRHKITKRGQNVTFRCDPISEHNRLYWYRQTLGQGPEFLTYFQNEAQLEKSRLLSDRFSAERPKGSFSTLEIQRTEQGDSAMYLCASSSGTGAYEQYFGPGTRLTVT.

Many counts were recorded for this clone. The genes are TRBV5-6 and TRBJ1-5; the D is unclear. Germline CDR1 SGHDT, CDR2 YYEEEE. This CDR3 comprises 14 residues. V was pared by 1 base and J by 6 bases, with 11 bases between. This CDR3 is CASSLWGAGQPQHF. The CDR3 nucleotides are TGTGCCAGCAGCTTGTGGGGTGCGGGTCAGCCCCAGCATTTT.

This chain joins TRBV12-3 or TRBV12-4 and TRBJ2-3; TRBD2 is a possible D gene (6 bases). With 7 bases removed from V and 5 bases from J, the gap between germline ends came to 13 bases. CDR3 length: 13 amino acids. The CDR3 DNA reads as TGTGCCAGCACCTGGGGAGGAAAAGATACGCAGTATTTT. Protein sequence: CASTWGGKDTQYF.

This chain joins TRBV3-1 (or the pseudogene TRBV3-2) and TRBJ2-7; 7 positions match TRBD2. The CDR3 is made up of 15 amino acids. J gave up 2 bases and V 4 bases, and 8 bases lay outside the gene matches. Germline values: CDR1 LGHDT, CDR2 YNNKEL (reference sequence). CDR3 sequence (DNA): TGTGCCAGCAGCCCGTGGGAGGGTTTAACCTACGAGCAGTACTTC. Translated, it gives CASSPWEGLTYEQYF.

V is TRBV27 and J is TRBJ1-2, with TRBD1 as a possible D gene (5 bases). Germline assignment: CDR1 MNHEY and CDR2 SMNVEV (reference sequence). The CDR3 extends over 16 amino acids. V lost 5 bases and J 2 bases, leaving 18 bases between the germline ends. CDR3 DNA sequence: TGTGCCAGCAGTCGGGACCGGCGGGGGTGGAACTATGGCTACACCTTC. This codes for CASSRDRRGWNYGYTF.

This rearrangement joins TRBV5-1 to TRBJ2-7, with TRBD1 matching 9 bases. With 4 bases clipped from V and 2 bases from J, the junction kept 7 bases outside the gene matches. CDR3 size: 15 residues. Germline V gene lookup returns CDR1 SGHRS and CDR2 YFSETQ. The CDR3 DNA follows: TGCGCCAGCAGCCACGGACAGGGGCCAACCTACGAGCAGTACTTC. It yields the protein CASSHGQGPTYEQYF.

The gene calls are TRBV5-8 and TRBJ2-2; possibly TRBD1 for D (7 bases). Germline assignment: CDR1 SGHTS and CDR2 YDEGEE. The CDR3 totals 14 residues. The germline V and J ends were trimmed by 4 bases and 4 bases, with 11 bases remaining between them. In DNA form, the CDR3 reads TGTGCCAGCAGCCCCAGGGGGGTCACCGGGGAGCTGTTTTTT. Translation gives CASSPRGVTGELFF.

The gene calls are TRBV20-1 and TRBJ1-1; D call uncertain. Trimming pared 5 bases from V and 1 base from J, leaving 5 bases between. Germline V lookup: CDR1 DFQATT, CDR2 SNEGSKA (reference sequence). The CDR3 sequence is 11 residues long. The CDR3 is CSAHRNTEAFF. CDR3 bases: TGCAGTGCTCACAGGAACACTGAAGCTTTCTTT.

The chain links TRBV28 to TRBJ2-1, with a possible D match to TRBD2 (7 bases). Trimming cost V 2 bases and J 5 bases, with 10 bases left between them. Germline-derived CDR1 and CDR2 are MDHEN and SYDVKM. The CDR3 loop spans 14 amino acids. In DNA form, the CDR3 reads TGTGCCAGCAGTTTAACAGGGAGGGACAATGAGCAGTTCTTC. This sequence encodes CASSLTGRDNEQFF.

The chain combines TRBV28 with TRBJ1-2, with D perhaps matching TRBD1 (6 bases). This CDR3 is 16 amino acids long. CDR1 and CDR2 from the germline V gene are MDHEN and SYDVKM. The V end was cut by 6 bases, the J end by 3 bases, with 20 bases between. For the CDR3, the DNA is TGTGCCAGCAGCGACCAAACAGGGAGGGTTTACTATGGCTACACCTTC. This sequence encodes CASSDQTGRVYYGYTF.

The genes are TRBV7-9 and TRBJ2-1, with D possibly being TRBD2 (5 bases). Germline assignment: CDR1 SEHNR and CDR2 FQNEAQ (reference sequence). The CDR3 spans 23 residues. Trimming left V 5 bases short and J 4 bases short, with 39 bases between. CDR3 DNA sequence: TGTGCCAGCAGCACCCTCGGGAAGGATCTGACTACTTCCCCTGGCGCCCATTACAATGAGCAGTTCTTC. Its protein product is CASSTLGKDLTTSPGAHYNEQFF.

This clone was recorded only once. CDR3 loop: CSVGALAGGPSSYEQYF. Written as DNA, the CDR3 is TGCAGCGTTGGAGCATTAGCGGGAGGGCCTAGCTCCTACGAGCAGTACTTC. This sequence joins TRBV29-1 and TRBJ2-7; TRBD2 matches at 11 bases. V lost 4 bases, J lost 0 bases, and 11 bases stayed unmatched. Germline V gene data show CDR1 as SQVTM and CDR2 as ANQGSEA. The CDR3 loop spans 17 amino acids.

The table lists this clone with a few counts. The V and J genes are TRBV3-1 (or the pseudogene TRBV3-2) and TRBJ2-7; TRBD2 aligns across 8 bases. There are 16 residues in the CDR3. The J segment lost 0 bases and the V segment lost 2 bases, leaving 6 bases of the junction unmatched. In germline, CDR1 is LGHDT, CDR2 YNNKEL (reference sequence). CDR3 residues: CASSQYLGTSSYEQYF. CDR3 nucleotide sequence: TGTGCCAGCAGCCAATACCTCGGGACTAGCTCCTACGAGCAGTACTTC.

V usage is TRBV11-3 and J usage is TRBJ2-3; D is possibly TRBD2 (7 bases). V was clipped by 5 bases and J by 0 bases, with 9 bases between them. This CDR3 region has 14 residues. The germline V gene has CDR1 SGHNT and CDR2 YENEEA. The CDR3 loop reads CASSRGGSTDTQYF. CDR3 DNA: TGTGCCAGCAGCCGCGGGGGCAGCACAGATACGCAGTATTTT.